This T cell receptor (beta chain) was retrieved from a study of OX40 agonist ivuxolimab in advanced cancers. The overall study: Patients were treated with ivuxolimab, an agonistic anti-OX40 (CD134) antibody. Three dose-escalation patients had partial responses: one with hepatocellular carcinoma and two with cutaneous melanoma.

Assay used: immunoSEQ multiplex PCR; TCRdb lists only in-frame clones, some missing. The repertoire holds 40,000 or so clones, with 80% to 95% as singletons. Germline V gene sequence: CDR1 SEHNR, CDR2 FQNEAQ (reference sequence). The CDR3 covers 15 residues. Trimming at V came to 5 bases and at J to 3 bases, leaving 8 bases not matched to a gene. The chain has TRBV7-9 and TRBJ2-7, with TRBD2 identical over 9 bases. The sample was CD4+ or CD8+ T cells sorted from blood, taken in a trial of the OX40 agonist ivuxolimab. The TCR originated in an adult with an advanced solid tumor such as melanoma, head and neck, liver or kidney cancer. CDR3 sequence: CASSPAAGGNYEQYF. The DNA for the CDR3 is TGTGCCAGCAGCCCTGCGGCGGGAGGGAACTACGAGCAGTACTTC. The full variable domain, its missing parts supplied by reference TRBV7-9 and TRBJ2-7, is DTGVSQNPRHKITKRGQNVTFRCDPISEHNRLYWYRQTLGQGPEFLTYFQNEAQLEKSRLLSDRFSAERPKGSFSTLEIQRTEQGDSAMYLCASSPAAGGNYEQYFGPGTRLTVT.